This entry features one TCR beta chain sequence. This sample was taken from a study of blood T cell repertoires in COVID-19. Libraries were prepared by immunoSEQ multiplex PCR; TCRdb keeps only in-frame clonotypes and omits some of them. Of around 170,000 clones listed, roughly 87% were seen once; the top ten hold 6% to 7.5%. Between the trimmed V and J ends, which lost 0 bases and 3 bases, there was a span of 13 bases. The CDR3 has 15 amino acids. Germline values: CDR1 SGHKS, CDR2 YYEKEE (reference sequence). The chain is built from TRBV5-5 and TRBJ2-7; the D is unclear. The sequence came from a woman aged 45-60 years who had recovered from COVID-19. The sequencing sample was made of PBMCs or T cells enriched from blood (not recorded which). CDR3 DNA: TGTGCCAGCAGCTTGGGTCTTCCCAGAGGCTACGAGCAGTACTTC. Translation: CASSLGLPRGYEQYF. The variable domain in full, completed from reference TRBV5-5 and TRBJ2-7, reads DAGVTQSPTHLIKTRGQQVTLRCSPISGHKSVSWYQQVLGQGPQFIFQYYEKEERGRGNFPDRFSARQFPNYSSELNVNALLLGDSALYLCASSLGLPRGYEQYFGPGTRLTVT.